This TCR beta chain was sequenced in a study of CD8 T cells in ankylosing spondylitis. Findings and caveats of the study: A motif of eight highly homologous TCR beta variants was seen as apparently characteristic of ankylosing spondylitis blood.

Germline V gives CDR1 MNHNS, CDR2 SASEGT. V trimming: 7 bases; J trimming: 3 bases; junction bases outside the gene matches: 13. This CDR3 has 16 amino acids. Remarks on this clonotype: Its target is not known.

It was by quantitative 5'-RACE with molecular barcodes that TCR beta libraries were made. TCRdb reprocessed the 5' RACE reads with MiXCR, giving one entry per CDR3 protein. The sample consists of about 220,000 distinct CDR3 sequences, about 16% of them appearing once. This receptor was obtained from a male donor with ankylosing spondylitis. The rearrangement links TRBV6-1 to TRBJ2-7; 9 bases align to TRBD1. Sequenced sample: blood, either unsorted or a sorted T cell fraction (not recorded which). The CDR3 protein is CASTGEMGQGGYEQYF. The CDR3 DNA sequence: TGTGCCAGCACCGGAGAGATGGGACAGGGAGGCTACGAGCAGTACTTC.